This T cell receptor (beta chain) appears in the sequencing data of a study of blood T cells in healthy people across ages. Whole-study findings and limits: From one million sequenced T cells, diversity estimates were lower bounds. Naive T cell percentage by flow cytometry tracked strongly with beta diversity. Among long-lived donors, naive CD4+ cells were more numerous and diversity higher than in aged donors.

Peripheral blood samples of roughly 9.8 milliliters were drawn from each donor. This CDR3 region has 13 residues. V lost 6 bases, J lost 8 bases, and 15 bases lay in between. The germline V gene has CDR1 SGHRS and CDR2 YFSETQ. Many counts were recorded for this clonotype. Its antigen is unknown. Primed by a sample-barcoded 5' primer and a J-beta primer mix, a second PCR proceeded for 7 to 11 cycles. TCRdb recomputed calls from the 5' RACE reads with MiXCR, one row per CDR3 protein. The table includes about a million distinct CDR3 sequences, 51% detected once. The material sequenced was blood. This clonotype was obtained from a woman aged 55 to 70 in good health. The gene calls are TRBV5-1 and TRBJ2-1; D call uncertain. CDR3 region: CASTSRTGDEQFF. The CDR3 DNA reads TGCGCCAGCACGTCTAGGACGGGCGATGAGCAGTTCTTC. Complete variable domain (other parts from reference TRBV5-1 and TRBJ2-1): KAGVTQTPRYLIKTRGQQVTLSCSPISGHRSVSWYQQTPGQGLQFLFEYFSETQRNKGNFPGRFSGRQFSNSRSEMNVSTLELGDSALYLCASTSRTGDEQFFGPGTRLTVL.